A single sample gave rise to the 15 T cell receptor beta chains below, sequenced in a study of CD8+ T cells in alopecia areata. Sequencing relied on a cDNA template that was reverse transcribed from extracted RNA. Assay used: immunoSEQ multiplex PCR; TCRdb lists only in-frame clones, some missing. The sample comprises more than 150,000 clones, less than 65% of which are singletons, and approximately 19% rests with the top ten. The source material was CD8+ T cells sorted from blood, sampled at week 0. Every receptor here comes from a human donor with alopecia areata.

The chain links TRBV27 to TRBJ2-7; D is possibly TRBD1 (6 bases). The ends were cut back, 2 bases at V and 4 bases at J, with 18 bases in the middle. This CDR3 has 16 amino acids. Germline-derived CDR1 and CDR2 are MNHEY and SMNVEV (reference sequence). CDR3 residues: CASSLGQWQGLYEQYF. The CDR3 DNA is TGTGCCAGCAGTTTAGGTCAATGGCAGGGGCTATACGAGCAGTACTTC.

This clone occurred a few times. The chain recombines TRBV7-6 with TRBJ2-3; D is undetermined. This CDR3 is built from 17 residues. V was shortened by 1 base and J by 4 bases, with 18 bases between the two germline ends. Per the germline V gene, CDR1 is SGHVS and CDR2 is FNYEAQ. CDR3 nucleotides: TGTGCCAGCAGCTTAGAGGCTCCCCCTGGTGAGGCAGATACGCAGTATTTT. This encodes CASSLEAPPGEADTQYF. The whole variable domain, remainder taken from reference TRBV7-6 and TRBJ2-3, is GAGVSQSPRYKVTKRGQDVALRCDPISGHVSLYWYRQALGQGPEFLTYFNYEAQQDKSGLPNDRFSAERPEGSISTLTIQRTEQRDSAMYRCASSLEAPPGEADTQYFGPGTRLTVL.

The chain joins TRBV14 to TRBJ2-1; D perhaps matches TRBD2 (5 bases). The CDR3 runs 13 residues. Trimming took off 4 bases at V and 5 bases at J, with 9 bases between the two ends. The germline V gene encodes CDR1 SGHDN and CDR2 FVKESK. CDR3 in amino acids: CASSPIGNNEQFF. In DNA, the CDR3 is TGTGCCAGCAGCCCTATCGGGAACAATGAGCAGTTCTTC.

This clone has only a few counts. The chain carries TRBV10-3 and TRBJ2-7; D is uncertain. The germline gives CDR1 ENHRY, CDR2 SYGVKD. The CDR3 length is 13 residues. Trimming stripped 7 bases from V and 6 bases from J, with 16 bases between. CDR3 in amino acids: CAITQEDNGEQYF. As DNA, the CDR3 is TGTGCCATCACCCAGGAAGACAACGGCGAGCAGTACTTC.

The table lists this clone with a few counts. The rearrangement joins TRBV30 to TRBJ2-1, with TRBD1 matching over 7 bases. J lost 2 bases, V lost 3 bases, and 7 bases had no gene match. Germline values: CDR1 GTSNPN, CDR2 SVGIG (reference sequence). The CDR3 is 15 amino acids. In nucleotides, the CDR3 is TGTGCCTGGAGCAACCGGGACAGACCCTACAATGAGCAGTTCTTC. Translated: CAWSNRDRPYNEQFF.

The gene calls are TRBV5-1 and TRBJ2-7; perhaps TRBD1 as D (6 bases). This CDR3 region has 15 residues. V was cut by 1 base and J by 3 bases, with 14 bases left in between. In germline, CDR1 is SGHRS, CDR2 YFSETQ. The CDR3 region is CASSLKQGTFYEQYF. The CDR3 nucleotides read TGCGCCAGCAGCTTGAAACAGGGTACCTTCTACGAGCAGTACTTC.

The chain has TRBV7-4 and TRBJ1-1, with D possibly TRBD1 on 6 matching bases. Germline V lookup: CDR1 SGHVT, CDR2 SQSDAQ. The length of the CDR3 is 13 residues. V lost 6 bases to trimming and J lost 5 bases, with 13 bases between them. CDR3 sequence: CASRPRGGTEAFF. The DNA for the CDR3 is TGTGCCAGCAGACCCAGGGGAGGTACTGAAGCTTTCTTT.

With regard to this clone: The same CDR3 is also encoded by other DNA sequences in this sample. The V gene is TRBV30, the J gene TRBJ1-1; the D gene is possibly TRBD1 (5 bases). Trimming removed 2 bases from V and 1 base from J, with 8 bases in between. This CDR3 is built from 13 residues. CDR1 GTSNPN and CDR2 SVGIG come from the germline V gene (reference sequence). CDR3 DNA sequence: TGTGCCTGGAGTTTGACAGCGAACACTGAAGCTTTCTTT. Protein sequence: CAWSLTANTEAFF.

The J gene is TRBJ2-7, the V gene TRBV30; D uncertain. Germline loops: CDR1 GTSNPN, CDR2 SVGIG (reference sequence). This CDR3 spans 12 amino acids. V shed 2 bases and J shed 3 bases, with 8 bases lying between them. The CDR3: CAWSPSGYEQYF. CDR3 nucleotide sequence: TGTGCCTGGAGTCCTTCCGGCTACGAGCAGTACTTC. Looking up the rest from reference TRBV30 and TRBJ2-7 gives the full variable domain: SQTIHQWPATLVQPVGSPLSLECTVEGTSNPNLYWYRQAAGRGLQLLFYSVGIGQISSEVPQNLSASRPQDRQFILSSKKLLLSDSGFYLCAWSPSGYEQYFGPGTRLTVT.

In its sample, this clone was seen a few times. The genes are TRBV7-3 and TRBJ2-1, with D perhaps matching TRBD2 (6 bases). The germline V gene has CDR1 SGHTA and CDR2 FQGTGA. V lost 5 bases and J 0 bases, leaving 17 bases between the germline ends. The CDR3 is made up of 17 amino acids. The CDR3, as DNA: TGTGCCAGCAGCCAAGAAGCGGAGGGGAGCTCCTACAATGAGCAGTTCTTC. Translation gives CASSQEAEGSSYNEQFF.

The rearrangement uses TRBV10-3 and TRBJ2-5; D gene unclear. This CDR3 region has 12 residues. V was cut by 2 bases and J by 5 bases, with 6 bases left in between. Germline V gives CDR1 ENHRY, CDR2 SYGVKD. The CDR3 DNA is TGTGCCATCAGTGAGACTTACGAGACCCAGTACTTC. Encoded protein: CAISETYETQYF.

CDR3 nucleotide sequence: TGTGCCAGCAGCCAACGGGACTCCCCAATCTACGAGCAGTACTTC. It is translated as CASSQRDSPIYEQYF. This chain links TRBV14 with TRBJ2-7, with D possibly matching TRBD2 (6 bases). Trimming shortened V by 2 bases and J by 3 bases, and 14 bases separated the two germline ends. The CDR3 has 15 residues. The germline CDR1 and CDR2 sequences are SGHDN and FVKESK.

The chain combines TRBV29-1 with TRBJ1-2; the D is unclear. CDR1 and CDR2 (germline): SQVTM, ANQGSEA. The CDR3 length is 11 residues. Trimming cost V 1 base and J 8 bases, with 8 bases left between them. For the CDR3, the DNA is TGCAGCGTTGAAGTCGGGGTAGGCTACACCTTC. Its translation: CSVEVGVGYTF.

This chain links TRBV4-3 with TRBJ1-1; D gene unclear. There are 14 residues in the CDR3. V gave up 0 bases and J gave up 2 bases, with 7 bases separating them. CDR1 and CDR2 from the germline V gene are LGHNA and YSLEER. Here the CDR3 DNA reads TGCGCCAGCAGCCAAGACGCGAGTAACACTGAAGCTTTCTTT. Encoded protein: CASSQDASNTEAFF.

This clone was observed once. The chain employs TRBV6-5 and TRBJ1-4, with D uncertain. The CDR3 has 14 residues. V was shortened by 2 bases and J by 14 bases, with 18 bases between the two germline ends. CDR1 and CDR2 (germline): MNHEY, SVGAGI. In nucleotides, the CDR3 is TGTGCCAGCAGTTACCTCACCGGAGGGATTAAGCTGTTTTTT. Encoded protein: CASSYLTGGIKLFF.